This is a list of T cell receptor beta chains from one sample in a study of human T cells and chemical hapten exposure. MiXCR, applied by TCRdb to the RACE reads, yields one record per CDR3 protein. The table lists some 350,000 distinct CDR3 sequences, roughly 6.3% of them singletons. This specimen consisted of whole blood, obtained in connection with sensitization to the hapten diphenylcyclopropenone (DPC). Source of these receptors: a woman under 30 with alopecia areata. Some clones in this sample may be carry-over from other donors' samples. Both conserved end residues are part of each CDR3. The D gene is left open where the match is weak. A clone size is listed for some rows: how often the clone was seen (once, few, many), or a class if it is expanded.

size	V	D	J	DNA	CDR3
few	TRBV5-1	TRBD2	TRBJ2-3	TGCGCCAGCAGCTTGGGGACTAGCGGGACTTCTAGCACAGATACGCAGTATTTT	CASSLGTSGTSSTDTQYF
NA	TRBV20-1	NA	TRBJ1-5	TGCAGTGCTAGTGGTCTGGTGATTGAGCCCCAGCATTTT	CSASGLVIEPQHF
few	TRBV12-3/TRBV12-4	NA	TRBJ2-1	TGTGCCAGCAGTTTTGAGGGACATGCCTACAATGAGCAGTTCTTC	CASSFEGHAYNEQFF
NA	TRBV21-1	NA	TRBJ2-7	TGTGCCAGCAGCAAACGCCCGCAGGGGTTCTCCTACGAGCAGTACTTC	CASSKRPQGFSYEQYF
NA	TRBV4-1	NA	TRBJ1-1	TGCGCCAGCAGCCAAGTTAGGGTAGGGGGGAACAAAAAAGCTTTCTTT	CASSQVRVGGNKKAFF
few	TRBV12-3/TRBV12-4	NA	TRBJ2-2	TGTGCCAGCAGTTTCTACGGGGGTTACACCGGGGAGCTGTTTTTT	CASSFYGGYTGELFF
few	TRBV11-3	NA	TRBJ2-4	TGTGCCAGCAGCTCCAGCTCTGCGAACATTCAGTACTTC	CASSSSSANIQYF
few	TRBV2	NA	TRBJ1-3	TGTGCCAGCAAGGGCTCTGGAAACACCATATATTTT	CASKGSGNTIYF
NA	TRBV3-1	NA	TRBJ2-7	TGTGCCAGCAGCCAAGGGCATCTGTACGAGCAGTACTTC	CASSQGHLYEQYF
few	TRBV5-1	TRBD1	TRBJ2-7	TGCGCCAGCAGCAAAGGACAGGGCAGCTCCTACGAGCAGTACTTC	CASSKGQGSSYEQYF
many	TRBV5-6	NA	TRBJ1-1	TGTGCCAGCAGCCCGCGACTCCAGAACACTGAAGCTTTCTTT	CASSPRLQNTEAFF
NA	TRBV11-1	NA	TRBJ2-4	TGTGCCAGCCGCCCTGGGGGGGCAGACATTCAGTACTTC	CASRPGGADIQYF
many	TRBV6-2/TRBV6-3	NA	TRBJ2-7	TGTGCCAGCAGTTACCGCGGCAGGGGCGAAGGCGAGCAGTACTTC	CASSYRGRGEGEQYF
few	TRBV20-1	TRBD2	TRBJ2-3	TGCAGTGCTGGTATTAGCGGGGTTAGAGATACGCAGTATTTT	CSAGISGVRDTQYF
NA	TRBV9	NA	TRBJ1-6	TGTGCCAGCAGCTCTCCAAGGGGATCGTCCCATAATTCACCCCTCCACTTT	CASSSPRGSSHNSPLHF
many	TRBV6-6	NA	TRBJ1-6	TGTGCCAGCAGTGACAAGACAGGCCTACGGTATAATTCACCCCTCCACTTT	CASSDKTGLRYNSPLHF
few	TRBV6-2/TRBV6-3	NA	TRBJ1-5	TGTGCCAGCAGTTTAGTGGGGGCGCCTCAGCCCCAGCATTTT	CASSLVGAPQPQHF
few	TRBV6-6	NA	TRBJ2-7	TGTGCCAGCAGAGATCGGGGGGCCGTATCCTACGAGCAGTACTTC	CASRDRGAVSYEQYF
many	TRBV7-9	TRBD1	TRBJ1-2	TGTGCCGCTGGACAGGGGAGGGGGAACTATGGCTACACCTTC	CAAGQGRGNYGYTF
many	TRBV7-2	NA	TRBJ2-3	TGTGCCAGCAGCTTATATGCAGATACGCAGTATTTT	CASSLYADTQYF
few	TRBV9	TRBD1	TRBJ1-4	TGTGCCAGCAGCGTGCTAATTATGGCCAGGGGGGAAAAACTGTTTTTT	CASSVLIMARGEKLFF
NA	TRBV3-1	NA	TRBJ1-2	TGTGCCAGCAGCCAAGTTCGGAGCGCAAGGTGGCAGACCTTC	CASSQVRSARWQTF
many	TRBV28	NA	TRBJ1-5	TGTGCCAGCAGTCTCGGAGCAGCATATAGCAATCAGCCCCAGCATTTT	CASSLGAAYSNQPQHF
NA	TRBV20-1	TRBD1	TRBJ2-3	TGCAGTGCGCCGACAGGGACAGATACGCAGTATTTT	CSAPTGTDTQYF
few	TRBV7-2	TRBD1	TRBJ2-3	TGTGCCAGCAGCTTGACAGGGAATCCGCAGTATTTT	CASSLTGNPQYF
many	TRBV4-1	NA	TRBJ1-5	TGCGCCAGCAGCCAAGGCCAGGGGAATCAGCCCCAGCATTTT	CASSQGQGNQPQHF
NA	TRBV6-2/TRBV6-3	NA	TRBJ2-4	TGTGCCAGCAGTTATGGAGGGAATGGAAACATTCAGTACTTC	CASSYGGNGNIQYF
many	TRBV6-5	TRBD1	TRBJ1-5	TGTGCCAGCGGCAACCGACCTCAGGGGGTAGGTAATCAGCCCCAGCATTTT	CASGNRPQGVGNQPQHF
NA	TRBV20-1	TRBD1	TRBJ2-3	TGCAGTGCTAAAGTTACAGGGGGTGGCCCAGATACGCAGTATTTT	CSAKVTGGGPDTQYF
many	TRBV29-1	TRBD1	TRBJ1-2	TGCAGCGTCATCGACAGGGATTTTAACTATGGCTACACCTTC	CSVIDRDFNYGYTF
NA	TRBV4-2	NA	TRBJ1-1	TGTGCCAGCAGCCAAAACACACGGAACACTGAAGCTTTCTTT	CASSQNTRNTEAFF
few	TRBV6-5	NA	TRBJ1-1	TGTGCCAGCAGTTACGGTCTCGCCACAGGGACTAACACTGAAGCTTTCTTT	CASSYGLATGTNTEAFF
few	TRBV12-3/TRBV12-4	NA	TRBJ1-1	TGTGCCAGCAGTTCCGGTCCGGACAGCCTGAACACTGAAGCTTTCTTT	CASSSGPDSLNTEAFF
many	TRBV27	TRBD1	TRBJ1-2	TGTGCCAGCAGTTTACGGGGACAGGGCAATGGCTACACCTTC	CASSLRGQGNGYTF
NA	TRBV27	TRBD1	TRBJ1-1	TGTGCCAGCAGTTTCGGACAGGCCCACAGGGAAGCTTTCTTT	CASSFGQAHREAFF
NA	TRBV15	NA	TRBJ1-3	TGTGCCACCGCCGTCGAAGGGTCGGGTCCCACCATATATTTT	CATAVEGSGPTIYF
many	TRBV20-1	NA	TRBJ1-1	TGCAGTGCTAAAGACGGAGCTTGGACTGAAGCTTTCTTT	CSAKDGAWTEAFF
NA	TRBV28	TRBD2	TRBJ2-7	TGTGCCAGCGGGGGGGGTTTTCACTACGAGCAGTACTTC	CASGGGFHYEQYF
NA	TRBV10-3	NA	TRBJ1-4	TGTGCCATCAGTGACGGGAATGAAAAACTGTTTTTT	CAISDGNEKLFF
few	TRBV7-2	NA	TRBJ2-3	TGTGCCAGCAGCTTAGATTTGGAGGGGAGCACAGATACGCAGTATTTT	CASSLDLEGSTDTQYF
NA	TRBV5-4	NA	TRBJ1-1	TGTGCCAGCAGCACGGGGCGAACAGGGTTGAACACTGAAGCTTTCTTT	CASSTGRTGLNTEAFF
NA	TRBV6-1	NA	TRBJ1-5	TGTGCCAGCAGTTCCCGGGGGGAGGGGTCGGTGCCCCAGCATTTT	CASSSRGEGSVPQHF
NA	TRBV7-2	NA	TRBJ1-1	TGTGCCAGCACCAAACCCAACCAGGCGGTCACTGAAGCTTTCTTT	CASTKPNQAVTEAFF
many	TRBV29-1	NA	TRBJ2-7	TGCAGCGCCCACACACAAACCTACGAGCAGTACTTC	CSAHTQTYEQYF
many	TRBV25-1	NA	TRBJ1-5	TGTGCCAGCAGTGATGGCTTAAATCAGCCCCAGCATTTT	CASSDGLNQPQHF
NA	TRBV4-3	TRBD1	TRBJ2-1	TGCGCCAGCAGCCCAGGGGGATCCGCCAGGGATGAGCAGTTCTTC	CASSPGGSARDEQFF
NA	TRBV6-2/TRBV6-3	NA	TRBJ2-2	TGTGCCAGCAGTTACATTTTCCTACGACCGGAGACCACCGGGGAGCTGTTTTTT	CASSYIFLRPETTGELFF
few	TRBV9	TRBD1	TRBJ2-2	TGTGCCAGCAGCGCGACAGGGGGCATGTACACCGGGGAGCTGTTTTTT	CASSATGGMYTGELFF
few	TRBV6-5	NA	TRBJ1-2	TGTGCCAGCAGCCATAGTGCACAGGGTCTATTTAATTATGGCTACACCTTC	CASSHSAQGLFNYGYTF
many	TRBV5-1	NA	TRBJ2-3	TGCGCCAGCAGCTTGTTAGCAGATACGCAGTATTTT	CASSLLADTQYF
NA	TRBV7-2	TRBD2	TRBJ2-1	TGTGCCAGCAGCTTGCGAGGACTAGCGGGGGGGCACAATGAGCAGTTCTTC	CASSLRGLAGGHNEQFF